The 16 T cell receptor beta chains in this list originate from one sample, sequenced in a study of blood T cell repertoires in COVID-19. The repertoire was sequenced with immunoSEQ multiplex PCR; TCRdb's copy has only in-frame clones and lacks some. The sample records approximately 190,000 clones, around four fifths being singletons. Sequencing used peripheral blood. The receptor source for this set is a woman between 40 and 55 years old with acute or convalescent COVID-19.

The chain has TRBV5-1 and TRBJ1-2; D is uncertain. CDR1 and CDR2 from the germline V gene are SGHRS and YFSETQ. The ends were cut back, 0 bases at V and 4 bases at J, with 16 bases in the middle. The CDR3 is 16 residues long. Here the CDR3 reads CASSLVGASSIYGYTF. DNA of the CDR3: TGCGCCAGCAGCTTGGTCGGAGCCTCTAGTATCTATGGCTACACCTTC.

This clone has a handful of counts. This chain connects TRBV28 to TRBJ1-1; D remains unclear. This CDR3 is built from 14 residues. V was pared by 6 bases and J by 5 bases, with 16 bases between. CDR1 MDHEN and CDR2 SYDVKM come from the germline V gene. CDR3 DNA: TGTGCCAGCAGCTCCTATATTAGCGGTACTGAAGCTTTCTTT. Its translation is CASSSYISGTEAFF.

V is TRBV6-6 and J is TRBJ2-1; 8 nucleotides match TRBD1. Trimming took 5 bases from V and 4 from J; bases not matched to a gene: 10. The CDR3 extends over 16 amino acids. The germline CDR1 and CDR2 sequences are MNHNY and SVGAGI (reference sequence). The CDR3 DNA sequence: TGTGCCAGCAGTGCAACCGGGACAGGAGCTTACAATGAGCAGTTCTTC. This gives the protein CASSATGTGAYNEQFF.

This chain joins TRBV25-1 and TRBJ1-1, with D perhaps TRBD1 (5 bases). Germline V gene lookup returns CDR1 MGHDK and CDR2 SYGVNS. V gave up 8 bases and J gave up 1 base, with 11 bases separating them. The CDR3 consists of 13 residues. CDR3 coding DNA: TGTGCCAGCCCCCCAGGGAAGAACACTGAAGCTTTCTTT. This translates into CASPPGKNTEAFF.

The chain combines TRBV5-4 with TRBJ1-4, with TRBD1 as a possible D gene (6 bases). V lost 4 bases and J 7 bases, leaving 11 bases between the germline ends. The CDR3 sequence is 13 residues long. Germline V CDR1 and CDR2: SGHNT, YYREEE (reference sequence). CDR3 protein: CASSITGTEKLFF. The CDR3 nucleotides are TGTGCCAGCAGCATAACAGGGACTGAAAAACTGTTTTTT. Full variable domain (rest looked up from reference TRBV5-4 and TRBJ1-4): ETGVTQSPTHLIKTRGQQVTLRCSSQSGHNTVSWYQQALGQGPQFIFQYYREEENGRGNFPPRFSGLQFPNYSSELNVNALELDDSALYLCASSITGTEKLFFGSGTQLSVL.

This sequence joins TRBV19 and TRBJ2-2, with 7 bases identical to TRBD1. Trimming cost V 10 bases and J 4 bases; bases outside gene matches: 12. CDR1 and CDR2 (germline): LNHDA, SQIVND (reference sequence). The CDR3 runs to 15 residues. The CDR3 reads CATSGTAFPTGELFF. The CDR3, as DNA: TGTGCCACTTCCGGGACAGCCTTCCCCACCGGGGAGCTGTTTTTT.

This clone has a handful of counts. V and J are TRBV29-1 and TRBJ2-4; TRBD2 matches 7 bases. V gave up 5 bases and J gave up 6 bases; unmatched junction bases: 22. CDR1 is SQVTM, CDR2 ANQGSEA, per germline. This CDR3 comprises 18 residues. The DNA of the CDR3 is TGCAGCGTTCTGGGAGACCGGGGGGTAGCGACAGCGGGAAACATTCAGTACTTC. Its translation is CSVLGDRGVATAGNIQYF.

This clone was counted once. V usage is TRBV5-4 and J usage is TRBJ2-7, with 7 bases fitting TRBD1. V shed 2 bases, J shed 4 bases, and the junction held 9 bases outside the gene matches. This CDR3 spans 15 amino acids. In germline, CDR1 is SGHNT, CDR2 YYREEE (reference sequence). CDR3 residues: CASSFWGQRHYEQYF. DNA of the CDR3: TGTGCCAGCAGCTTTTGGGGACAGAGGCATTACGAGCAGTACTTC. The complete variable domain, with remaining parts taken from reference TRBV5-4 and TRBJ2-7, reads ETGVTQSPTHLIKTRGQQVTLRCSSQSGHNTVSWYQQALGQGPQFIFQYYREEENGRGNFPPRFSGLQFPNYSSELNVNALELDDSALYLCASSFWGQRHYEQYFGPGTRLTVT.

The J gene is TRBJ2-7, the V gene TRBV19; 12 positions match TRBD2. This CDR3 is 14 amino acids long. From germline, CDR1 is LNHDA and CDR2 SQIVND (reference sequence). The ends lost 6 bases at V and 4 bases at J; junction bases unmatched: 4. The CDR3 coding sequence is TGTGCCAGTAGACGACTAGCGGGAGCTTACGAGCAGTACTTC. The encoded protein is CASRRLAGAYEQYF.

Remarks on this clone: Additional DNA sequences in this sample encode the identical CDR3. This chain uses TRBV4-2 with TRBJ2-5; TRBD2 agrees at 9 bases. CDR1 is LGHNA, CDR2 YNFKEQ, per germline. The CDR3 loop spans 18 amino acids. The V and J ends lost 1 base and 1 base, in that order; junction bases with no gene match: 10. CDR3 in DNA: TGTGCCAGCAGCCAAGGCGGGGGCGGGGGGGCTTTCCAAGAGACCCAGTACTTC. It codes for CASSQGGGGGAFQETQYF.

In nucleotides, the CDR3 is TGTGCCAGCAGCTTCAATCGTGGGATAAGGGAGTACACTGAAGCTTTCTTT. Its protein is CASSFNRGIREYTEAFF. This sequence joins TRBV7-9 and TRBJ1-1, with D hard to call. The ends were cut back, 3 bases at V and 3 bases at J, with 20 bases in the middle. Germline CDR1 SEHNR, CDR2 FQNEAQ (reference sequence). The CDR3 has 17 residues. The full variable domain, in which reference TRBV7-9 and TRBJ1-1 provide the parts outside the CDR3, is DTGVSQNPRHKITKRGQNVTFRCDPISEHNRLYWYRQTLGQGPEFLTYFQNEAQLEKSRLLSDRFSAERPKGSFSTLEIQRTEQGDSAMYLCASSFNRGIREYTEAFFGQGTRLTVV.

This clone came up a few times. The chain combines TRBV5-1 with TRBJ1-2, with a possible D match to TRBD1 (5 bases). V was shortened by 4 bases and J by 5 bases, with 12 bases between the two germline ends. The germline V gene has CDR1 SGHRS and CDR2 YFSETQ. CDR3 length: 13 amino acids. The CDR3 DNA reads TGCGCCAGCAGCGAGCAGGGACTATATGGCTACACCTTC. This translates into CASSEQGLYGYTF. The whole variable domain, filled in from reference TRBV5-1 and TRBJ1-2, reads KAGVTQTPRYLIKTRGQQVTLSCSPISGHRSVSWYQQTPGQGLQFLFEYFSETQRNKGNFPGRFSGRQFSNSRSEMNVSTLELGDSALYLCASSEQGLYGYTFGSGTRLTVV.

In DNA form, the CDR3 reads TGTGCCAGCACCCGGACTGCCGTTGAGCAGTTCTTC. Translated, it gives CASTRTAVEQFF. This chain joins TRBV2 and TRBJ2-1; tentatively, D is TRBD2 (5 bases). Trimming left V 7 bases short and J 9 bases short, with 13 bases between. Germline V gene data show CDR1 as SNHLY and CDR2 as FYNNEI. The CDR3 is 12 residues long.

V and J are TRBV19 and TRBJ2-1, with 7 bases lining up with TRBD2. The germline gives CDR1 LNHDA, CDR2 SQIVND (reference sequence). Losses at the gene ends were 10 bases for V and 2 bases for J; bases not matched to a gene: 8. This CDR3 region has 14 residues. CDR3 sequence reads: CATGEGLAYNEQFF. DNA of the CDR3: TGTGCCACGGGGGAGGGCCTCGCCTACAATGAGCAGTTCTTC.

A few counts support this clone. CDR3 nucleotide sequence: TGTGCCAGCAGTGAACTAGGACAGACCCCTGGGCAGTACTTC. Amino acids: CASSELGQTPGQYF. The gene calls are TRBV2 and TRBJ2-7; D possibly corresponds to TRBD1 (6 bases). The CDR3 sequence is 14 residues long. The V end lost 2 bases, the J end lost 9 bases, and 17 bases lay between the germline ends. Germline CDR1 is SNHLY and CDR2 is FYNNEI.

This chain joins TRBV3-1 (or the pseudogene TRBV3-2) and TRBJ1-1; no firm D call. The CDR3 is 16 residues long. V was shortened by 3 bases and J by 0 bases, with 14 bases between the two germline ends. Germline CDR1 reads LGHDT; CDR2 reads YNNKEL (reference sequence). In DNA form, the CDR3 reads TGTGCCAGCAGCCATAATCCCGGAGGCGTGAACACTGAAGCTTTCTTT. Its translation: CASSHNPGGVNTEAFF.